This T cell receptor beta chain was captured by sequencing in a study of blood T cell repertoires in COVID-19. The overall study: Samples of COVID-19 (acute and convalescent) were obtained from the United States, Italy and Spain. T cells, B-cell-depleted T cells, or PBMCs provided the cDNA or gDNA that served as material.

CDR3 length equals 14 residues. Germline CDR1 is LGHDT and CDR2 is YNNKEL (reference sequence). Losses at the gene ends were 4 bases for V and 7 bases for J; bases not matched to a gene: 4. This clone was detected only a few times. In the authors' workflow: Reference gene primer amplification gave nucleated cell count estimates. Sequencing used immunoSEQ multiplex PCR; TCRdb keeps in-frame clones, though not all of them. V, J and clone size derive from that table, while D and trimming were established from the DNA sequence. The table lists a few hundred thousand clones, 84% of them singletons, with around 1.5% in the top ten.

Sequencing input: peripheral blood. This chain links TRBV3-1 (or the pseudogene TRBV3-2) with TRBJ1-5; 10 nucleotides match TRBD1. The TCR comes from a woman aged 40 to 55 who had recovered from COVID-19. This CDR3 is CASSRTGGEQPQHF. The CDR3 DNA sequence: TGTGCCAGCAGCCGGACAGGGGGGGAGCAGCCCCAGCATTTT.